One and the same sample provided the 4 T cell receptor beta chains below, sequenced in a study of T-cell reconstitution after alpha-beta-depleted transplantation in children. A TCRbeta library incorporating unique molecular identifiers was prepared. TCRdb redid the calling of the PCR reads with MiXCR, one entry per CDR3 protein. The repertoire holds about 440,000 distinct CDR3 sequences, with around 46% as singletons. Sample: PBMCs, taken before TCRalphabeta/CD19-depleted stem cell transplant. The receptors shown here come from a girl aged 2-10 years with aplastic anemia, due to receive a stem cell transplant.

CDR3 in amino acids: CASKYPGQETQYF. The CDR3, as DNA: TGTGCCAGCAAGTATCCTGGCCAAGAGACCCAGTACTTC. This chain uses TRBV28 with TRBJ2-5; D unresolved. Germline V gene lookup returns CDR1 MDHEN and CDR2 SYDVKM. This CDR3 is built from 13 residues. The V end lost 7 bases, the J end lost 1 base, and 10 bases lay between the germline ends.

This clonotype was seen repeatedly, ten times or more. The chain carries TRBV10-3 and TRBJ2-1, with 12 bases aligning to TRBD2. The CDR3 spans 19 residues. V shed 0 bases, J shed 2 bases, and the junction held 8 bases outside the gene matches. Germline loops: CDR1 ENHRY, CDR2 SYGVKD. CDR3 coding DNA: TGTGCCATCAGTGAGTCCCCTAGCGGGAGGGCCAGGACCTACAATGAGCAGTTCTTC. The encoded protein is CAISESPSGRARTYNEQFF.

The rearrangement joins TRBV12-3 or TRBV12-4 to TRBJ1-1; a possible D gene is TRBD1 (5 bases). This CDR3 is 14 amino acids long. V gave up 4 bases and J gave up 3 bases, with 12 bases separating them. The CDR3, as DNA: TGTGCCAGCAGTTCCCCCAGGGTAGACACTGAAGCTTTCTTT. Translating gives CASSSPRVDTEAFF.

This chain uses TRBV5-1 with TRBJ2-1; D might be TRBD1 or TRBD2, each matching 5 bases. The germline CDR1 and CDR2 sequences are SGHRS and YFSETQ. The V end lost 4 bases, the J end lost 8 bases, and 13 bases lay between the germline ends. The CDR3 loop spans 13 amino acids. Written as DNA, the CDR3 is TGCGCCAGCAGCACGGGACCGGGTTATGAGCAGTTCTTC. Its protein is CASSTGPGYEQFF.